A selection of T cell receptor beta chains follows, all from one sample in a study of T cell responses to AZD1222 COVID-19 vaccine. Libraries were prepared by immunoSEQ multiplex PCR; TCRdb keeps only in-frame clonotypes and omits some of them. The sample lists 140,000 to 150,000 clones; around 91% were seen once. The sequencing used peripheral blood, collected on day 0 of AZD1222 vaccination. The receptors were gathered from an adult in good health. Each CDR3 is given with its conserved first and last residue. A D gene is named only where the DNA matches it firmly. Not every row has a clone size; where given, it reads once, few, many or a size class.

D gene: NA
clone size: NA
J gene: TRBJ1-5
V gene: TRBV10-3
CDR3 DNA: TGTGCCATCAGTGTTCGTCAGGGGACTAGCAATCAGCCCCAGCATTTT
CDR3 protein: CAISVRQGTSNQPQHF

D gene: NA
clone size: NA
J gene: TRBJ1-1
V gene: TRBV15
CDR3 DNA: TGTGCCACCAGGAGGGGGGACACTGAAGCTTTCTTT
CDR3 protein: CATRRGDTEAFF

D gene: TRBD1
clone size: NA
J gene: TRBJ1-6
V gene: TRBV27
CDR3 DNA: TGTGCCAGCAGTCCCGGGACAGGCCATTCACCCCTCCACTTT
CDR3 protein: CASSPGTGHSPLHF

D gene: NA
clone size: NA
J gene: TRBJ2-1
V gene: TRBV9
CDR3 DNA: TGTGCCAGCAGCGTAGAGTCCAGCTACAATGAGCAGTTCTTC
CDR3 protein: CASSVESSYNEQFF

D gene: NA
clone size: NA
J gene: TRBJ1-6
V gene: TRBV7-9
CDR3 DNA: TGTGCCACGGCCGGGTATAATTCACCCCTCCACTTT
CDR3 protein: CATAGYNSPLHF

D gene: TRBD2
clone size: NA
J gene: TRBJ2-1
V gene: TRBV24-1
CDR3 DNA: TGTGCCACCAGTGACCCGGGACTAGCGGGTGGCGATGAGCAGTTCTTC
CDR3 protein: CATSDPGLAGGDEQFF

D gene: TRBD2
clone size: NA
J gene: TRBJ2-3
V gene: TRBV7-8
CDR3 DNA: TGTGTCAGCAGCGCCCTAGCGGGAGGGGAAGATACGCAGTATTTT
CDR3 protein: CVSSALAGGEDTQYF

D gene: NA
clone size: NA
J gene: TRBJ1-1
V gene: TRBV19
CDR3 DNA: TGTGCCAGTAGGAACAACAGGGTCCCACACAACACTGAAGCTTTCTTT
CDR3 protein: CASRNNRVPHNTEAFF

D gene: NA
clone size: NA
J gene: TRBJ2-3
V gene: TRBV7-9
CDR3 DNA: TGTGCCAGCAGCTTAATGGGGGCGGGCACCACAGATACGCAGTATTTT
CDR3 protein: CASSLMGAGTTDTQYF

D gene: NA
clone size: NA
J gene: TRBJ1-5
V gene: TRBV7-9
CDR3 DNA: TGTGCCAGCAGCTCCCCGGGGGGAGGTCGACAGCCCCAGCATTTT
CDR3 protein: CASSSPGGGRQPQHF

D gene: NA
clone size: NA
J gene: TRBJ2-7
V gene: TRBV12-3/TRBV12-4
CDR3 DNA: TGTGCCAGCAGTTTCGGACCCTACGAGCAGTACTTC
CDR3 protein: CASSFGPYEQYF

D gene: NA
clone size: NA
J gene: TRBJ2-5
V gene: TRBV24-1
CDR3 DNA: TGTGCCACCAGTGATTCTACGGTCCAAGAGACCCAGTACTTC
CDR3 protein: CATSDSTVQETQYF

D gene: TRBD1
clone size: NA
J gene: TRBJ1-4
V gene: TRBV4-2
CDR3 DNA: TGTGCCAGCAGCCAAGATCTGAGACAGGGGGGTGAAAAACTGTTTTTT
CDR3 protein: CASSQDLRQGGEKLFF

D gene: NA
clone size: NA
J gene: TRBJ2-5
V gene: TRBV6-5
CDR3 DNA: TGTGCCAGCAATGGGGGGCCCTCCCAAGAGACCCAGTACTTC
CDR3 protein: CASNGGPSQETQYF

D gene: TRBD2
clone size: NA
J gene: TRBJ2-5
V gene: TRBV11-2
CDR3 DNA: TGTGCCAGCAGCTTAGGCCAGGCGGCTAGCGGGAGGCAAGAGACCCAGTACTTC
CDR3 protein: CASSLGQAASGRQETQYF

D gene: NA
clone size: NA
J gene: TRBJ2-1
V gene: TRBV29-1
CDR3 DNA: TGCAGCGGCCGTAACTCTGTACAGGGTCGTGGCTGGGGGAAAAACAATGAGCAGTTCTTC
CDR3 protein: CSGRNSVQGRGWGKNNEQFF

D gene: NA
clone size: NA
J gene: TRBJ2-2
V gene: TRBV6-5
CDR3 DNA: TGTGCCAGCAGCATAAGGGGCGGGGAGCTGTTTTTT
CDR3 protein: CASSIRGGELFF

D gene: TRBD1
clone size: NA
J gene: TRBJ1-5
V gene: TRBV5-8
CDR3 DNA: TGTGCCAGCACTTACTGGGGGACAGTCGATGGTCAGCCCCAGCATTTT
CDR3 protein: CASTYWGTVDGQPQHF

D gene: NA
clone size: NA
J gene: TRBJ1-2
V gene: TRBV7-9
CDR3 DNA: TGTGCCAGCGAGGGGACCGGCTATGGCTACACCTTC
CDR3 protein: CASEGTGYGYTF

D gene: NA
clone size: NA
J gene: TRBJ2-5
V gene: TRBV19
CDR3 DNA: TGTGCCAGTAGTATAGAGCGGGGCCTAGGGGAGACCCAGTACTTC
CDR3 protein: CASSIERGLGETQYF

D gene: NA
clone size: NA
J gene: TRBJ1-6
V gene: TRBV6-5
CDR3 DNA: TGTGCCAGCTGCTTTGGGGGCGGTTCACCCCTCCACTTT
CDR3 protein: CASCFGGGSPLHF

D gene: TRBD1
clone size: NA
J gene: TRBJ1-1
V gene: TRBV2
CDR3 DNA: TGTGCCAGCAGTGTTGACAGGGTGAACACTGAAGCTTTCTTT
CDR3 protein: CASSVDRVNTEAFF

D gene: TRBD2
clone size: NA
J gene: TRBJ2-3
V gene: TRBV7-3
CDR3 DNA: TGTGCCAGCAGCTTAGTCGGGGGGGCAACAGATACGCAGTATTTT
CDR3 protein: CASSLVGGATDTQYF

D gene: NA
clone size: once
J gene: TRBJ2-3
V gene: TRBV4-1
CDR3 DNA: TGCGCCAGCAGCCAACTAGGAGCTGCAGATACGCAGTATTTT
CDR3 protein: CASSQLGAADTQYF

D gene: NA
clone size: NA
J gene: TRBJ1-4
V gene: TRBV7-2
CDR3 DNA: TGTGCCAGCAGCTACGACAGAGGAGAAAAACTGTTTTTT
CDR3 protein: CASSYDRGEKLFF

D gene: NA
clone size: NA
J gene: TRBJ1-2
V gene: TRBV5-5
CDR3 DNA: TGTGCCAGCAGCTCAGAGAGGCCTATGGGCTACACCTTC
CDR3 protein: CASSSERPMGYTF

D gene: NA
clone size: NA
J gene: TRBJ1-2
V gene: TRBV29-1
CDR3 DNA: TGCAGCGTTGAAGGGTGGGCAGGGGATGGCTACACCTTC
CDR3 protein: CSVEGWAGDGYTF

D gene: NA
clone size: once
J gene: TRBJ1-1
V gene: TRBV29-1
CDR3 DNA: TGCAGCGTTGACCCCGGGTCCATGAACACTGAAGCTTTCTTT
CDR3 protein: CSVDPGSMNTEAFF

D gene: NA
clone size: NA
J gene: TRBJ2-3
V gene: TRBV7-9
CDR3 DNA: TGTGCCAGCAGCCGGGACATCCGGCATGCAGATACGCAGTATTTT
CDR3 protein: CASSRDIRHADTQYF

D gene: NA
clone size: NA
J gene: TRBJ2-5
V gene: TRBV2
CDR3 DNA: TGTGCCAGCAGTGAAGGACGGGAGACCCAGTACTTC
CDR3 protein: CASSEGRETQYF

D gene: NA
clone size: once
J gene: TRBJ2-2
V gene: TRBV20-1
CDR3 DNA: TGCAGTGCTCAGAGGACCGGGGAGCTGTTTTTT
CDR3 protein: CSAQRTGELFF

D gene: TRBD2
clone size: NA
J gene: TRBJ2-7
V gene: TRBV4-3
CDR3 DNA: TGCGCCAGCAGCCAAGGTCTAGCGGGGGGCTCCTACGAGCAGTACTTC
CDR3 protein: CASSQGLAGGSYEQYF

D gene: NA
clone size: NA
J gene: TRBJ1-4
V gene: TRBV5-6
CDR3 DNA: TGTGCCAGCAGCCTCGCGCGGCGTTCCGAAAAACTGTTTTTT
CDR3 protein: CASSLARRSEKLFF

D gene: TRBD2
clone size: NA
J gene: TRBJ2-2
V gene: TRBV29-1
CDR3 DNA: TGCAGCGTCTCTCGGGACTACAACACCGGGGAGCTGTTTTTT
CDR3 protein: CSVSRDYNTGELFF

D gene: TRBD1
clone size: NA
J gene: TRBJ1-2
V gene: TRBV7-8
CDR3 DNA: TGTGCCAGCAGCCCTAGGACAGGGTCGCCTAACTATGGCTACACCTTC
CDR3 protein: CASSPRTGSPNYGYTF

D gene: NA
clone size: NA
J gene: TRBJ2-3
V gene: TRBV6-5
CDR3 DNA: TGTGCCAGCGGGCGTCCACTACCAGATACGCAGTATTTT
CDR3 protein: CASGRPLPDTQYF

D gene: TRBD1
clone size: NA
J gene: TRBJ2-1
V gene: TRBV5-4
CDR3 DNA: TGTGCCAGCAGCTCGGACAGGGATAAGTTCTTC
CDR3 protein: CASSSDRDKFF

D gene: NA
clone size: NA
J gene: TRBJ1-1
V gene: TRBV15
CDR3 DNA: TGTGCCACCAGCAGAGATCGAGGGAACACTGAAGCTTTCTTT
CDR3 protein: CATSRDRGNTEAFF

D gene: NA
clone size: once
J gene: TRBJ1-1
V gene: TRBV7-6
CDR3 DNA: TGTGCCAGCAGCTTAGGGGCAGGGGATAGCACTGAAGCTTTCTTT
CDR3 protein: CASSLGAGDSTEAFF

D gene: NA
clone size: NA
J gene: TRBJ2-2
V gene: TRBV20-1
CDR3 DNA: TGCAGTGCTAGTGCTCGGGTCCCAGGGCGGGACAACACCGGGGAGCTGTTTTTT
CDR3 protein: CSASARVPGRDNTGELFF

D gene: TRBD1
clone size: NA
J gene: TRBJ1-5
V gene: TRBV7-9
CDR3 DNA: TGTGCCAGCAGCCAGGGACAGGGAGGTGAGCCCCAGCATTTT
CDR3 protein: CASSQGQGGEPQHF

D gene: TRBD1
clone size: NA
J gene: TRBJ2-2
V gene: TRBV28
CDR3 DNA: TGTGCCAGCAGTTGGGGACAGGGAACCGGGGAGCTGTTTTTT
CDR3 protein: CASSWGQGTGELFF

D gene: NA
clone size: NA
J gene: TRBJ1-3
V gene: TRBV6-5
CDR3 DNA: TGTGCCAGCAGTTACGGAGGCTCGGGAAACACCATATATTTT
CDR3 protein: CASSYGGSGNTIYF

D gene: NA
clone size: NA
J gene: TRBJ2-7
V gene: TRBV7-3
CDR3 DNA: TGTGCCAGCAGCTTATCTTACAGCTCCTACGAGCAGTACTTC
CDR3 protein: CASSLSYSSYEQYF

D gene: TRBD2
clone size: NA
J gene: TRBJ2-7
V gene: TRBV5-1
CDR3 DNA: TGCGCCAGCAGCTTTGGCAGCGGGATGGCCTACGAGCAGTACTTC
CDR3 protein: CASSFGSGMAYEQYF

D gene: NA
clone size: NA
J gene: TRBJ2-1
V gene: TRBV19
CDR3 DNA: TGTGCCAGTAGTTTGGGGAGCTCCTACAATGAGCAGTTCTTC
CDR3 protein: CASSLGSSYNEQFF

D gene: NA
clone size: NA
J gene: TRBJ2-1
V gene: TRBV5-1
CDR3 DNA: TGCGCCAGCAGCTTAAACAATGAGCAGTTCTTC
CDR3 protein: CASSLNNEQFF